This T cell receptor (beta chain) was sequenced in a study of graft-versus-host responses after intestinal transplantation. This clone was detected only once. The antigen remains undetermined. Sequencing used immunoSEQ multiplex PCR; TCRdb keeps in-frame clones, though not all of them. The sample lists tens of thousands of clones; roughly nine tenths were seen once. The sample consisted of unstimulated CD8+ T cells sorted from spleen or lymph node cells, taken before intestinal transplant. The clonotype was recovered from a human donor who received an intestinal transplant.

CDR3 sequence (DNA): TGTGCCAGCAGTGACAGGCAGAATTACAATGAGCAGTTCTTC. Translating it yields CASSDRQNYNEQFF. The chain recombines TRBV2 with TRBJ2-1; D is unclear. V lost 3 bases and J 4 bases, leaving 10 bases between the germline ends. The CDR3 covers 14 residues. Germline lookup yields CDR1 SNHLY and CDR2 FYNNEI.